This is a list of T cell receptor beta chains from one sample in a study of T-cell memory formation after mild COVID-19. A single record per CDR3 protein comes from TCRdb applying MiXCR to the 5' RACE reads. The sample has 500,000 to 600,000 distinct CDR3 sequences, over 15% seen once. Specimen: PBMCs or a T cell subset sorted from them (not recorded which). Receptors were obtained from an adult woman who had mild COVID-19 (a few samples of this study predate the infection). Cell type and time point are not known. Each CDR3 is given with its conserved first and last residue. Each record gives: J gene, CDR3 length, D gene, V gene, clone size, CDR3 protein, CDR3 DNA. A D gene is named only where the DNA matches it firmly. The size field is filled for only some rows; it gives once, few, many or a size class.

j_call: TRBJ2-5
cdr3_length: 17
d_call: TRBD1
v_call: TRBV18
clone_size: NA
cdr3_aa: CASSPRPGQGARETQYF
cdr3_nt: TGTGCCAGCTCACCACGCCCGGGACAGGGGGCACGAGAGACCCAGTACTTC

j_call: TRBJ2-7
cdr3_length: 13
d_call: TRBD1
v_call: TRBV7-2
clone_size: NA
cdr3_aa: CASSTTGVHEQYF
cdr3_nt: TGTGCCAGCAGCACGACAGGGGTCCACGAGCAGTACTTC

j_call: TRBJ2-3
cdr3_length: 15
d_call: NA
v_call: TRBV4-2
clone_size: few
cdr3_aa: CASSQEESSRDTQYF
cdr3_nt: TGTGCCAGCAGCCAAGAAGAATCCTCGAGAGATACGCAGTATTTT

j_call: TRBJ2-4
cdr3_length: 19
d_call: NA
v_call: TRBV12-3/TRBV12-4
clone_size: many
cdr3_aa: CASSSSAGFVSWGKNIQYF
cdr3_nt: TGTGCCAGCAGTTCTAGCGCGGGTTTTGTTAGTTGGGGAAAAAACATTCAGTACTTC

j_call: TRBJ1-2
cdr3_length: 14
d_call: TRBD1
v_call: TRBV12-3/TRBV12-4
clone_size: NA
cdr3_aa: CASSFGLQGDGYTF
cdr3_nt: TGTGCCAGCAGTTTTGGGCTACAGGGGGATGGCTACACCTTC

j_call: TRBJ2-3
cdr3_length: 14
d_call: NA
v_call: TRBV6-5
clone_size: few
cdr3_aa: CASSYSPGVDTQYF
cdr3_nt: TGTGCCAGCAGTTACTCGCCTGGGGTCGATACGCAGTATTTT

j_call: TRBJ1-2
cdr3_length: 14
d_call: NA
v_call: TRBV29-1
clone_size: NA
cdr3_aa: CSVEMVGGTYGYTF
cdr3_nt: TGCAGCGTTGAAATGGTAGGAGGGACCTATGGCTACACCTTC

j_call: TRBJ2-1
cdr3_length: 15
d_call: TRBD2
v_call: TRBV5-1
clone_size: NA
cdr3_aa: CASSLNAAGGTEQFF
cdr3_nt: TGCGCCAGCAGCTTGAATGCAGCGGGAGGGACCGAGCAGTTCTTC

j_call: TRBJ2-7
cdr3_length: 12
d_call: NA
v_call: TRBV10-3
clone_size: few
cdr3_aa: CAISEQGYEQYF
cdr3_nt: TGTGCCATCAGTGAGCAGGGCTACGAGCAGTACTTC

j_call: TRBJ1-4
cdr3_length: 16
d_call: NA
v_call: TRBV7-9
clone_size: NA
cdr3_aa: CASSGIDRGAAEKLFF
cdr3_nt: TGTGCCAGCAGCGGGATAGACAGAGGAGCGGCTGAAAAACTGTTTTTT